These 3 T cell receptor beta chains were sequenced from one sample in a study of identical twins. From the 5' RACE reads, TCRdb called clonotypes with MiXCR, one entry per CDR3 protein. Here the sample spans 450,000 or so distinct CDR3 sequences, 20% to 25% being singletons. These sequences were also reported in another study, on T cells expressing NK-cell markers.

The sequenced sample consisted of CD4+ T cells sorted from blood. Receptors were obtained from a woman aged 18 to 35 in good health.

The rearrangement links TRBV7-9 to TRBJ2-3; TRBD1 agrees at 8 bases. Trimming cost V 7 bases and J 0 bases; bases outside gene matches: 0. The CDR3 consists of 13 residues. Per germline, CDR1 SEHNR and CDR2 FQNEAQ (reference sequence). CDR3 residues: CASNRGSTDTQYF. In DNA, the CDR3 is TGTGCCAGCAACAGGGGGAGCACAGATACGCAGTATTTT.

In its sample, this clonotype was seen a few times. The chain recombines TRBV3-1 with TRBJ2-3; D unresolved. This CDR3 is built from 13 residues. V was cut by 8 bases and J by 0 bases, with 9 bases left in between. Germline CDR1 is LGHDT and CDR2 is YNNKEL (reference sequence). The CDR3 loop reads CASAAASTDTQYF. The DNA for the CDR3 is TGTGCCAGCGCGGCAGCAAGCACAGATACGCAGTATTTT.

The V gene is TRBV7-9, the J gene TRBJ2-3; TRBD1 aligns across 8 bases. With V trimmed by 5 bases and J by 3 bases, 10 bases remained unmatched. This CDR3 is 16 amino acids long. In germline, CDR1 is SEHNR, CDR2 FQNEAQ (reference sequence). This CDR3 is CASSLSSRGQTDTQYF. In nucleotides, the CDR3 is TGTGCCAGCAGCCTCTCCAGCAGGGGGCAAACAGATACGCAGTATTTT.